The 25 T cell receptor beta chains reported below all come from one sample, sequenced in a study of shared clonotypes between healthy human individuals. Only in-frame clones appear in the TCRdb table, and some are missing; sequencing was by immunoSEQ multiplex PCR. The table shows approximately 1.1 million clones, with more than 75% occurring only once. The sequenced sample was memory CD4+ T cells from PBMCs. The subset is: CD45RA-negative fraction. The receptors derive from a man between 18 and 29 years old in good health. Some clones in this sample may be carry-over from other donors' samples.

The chain is built from TRBV28 and TRBJ1-5; TRBD1 agrees at 11 bases. This CDR3 has 15 residues. The germline V gene encodes CDR1 MDHEN and CDR2 SYDVKM. V lost 6 bases, J lost 6 bases, and 7 bases stayed unmatched. Here the CDR3 reads CASSLGQGAIQPQHF. Written as DNA, the CDR3 is TGTGCCAGCAGCCTCGGACAGGGGGCGATTCAGCCCCAGCATTTT.

In its sample, this clone was seen a few times. At the DNA level, this CDR3 is encoded by other sequences in the same sample as well. The chain has TRBV7-3 and TRBJ2-2; possibly TRBD2 for D (5 bases). The germline V and J ends were trimmed by 0 bases and 3 bases, with 5 bases remaining between them. CDR1 is SGHTA and CDR2 is FQGTGA in the germline V gene. CDR3 length equals 14 residues. The CDR3, as DNA: TGTGCCAGCAGCTTAACGAGGGACACCGGGGAGCTGTTTTTT. Translating gives CASSLTRDTGELFF.

This clone showed up just a few times. The rearrangement links TRBV29-1 to TRBJ1-2, with D perhaps matching TRBD1 (5 bases). The V gene lost 7 bases and the J gene lost 4 bases, with 13 bases spanning the gap. Germline lookup yields CDR1 SQVTM and CDR2 ANQGSEA. This CDR3 is built from 12 residues. The CDR3 is CSDRTVGYGYTF. For the CDR3, the DNA is TGCAGCGACAGGACGGTGGGCTATGGCTACACCTTC.

A note on this clone: The identical CDR3 is also encoded by other nucleotide sequences in the sample. The gene calls are TRBV2 and TRBJ1-1, with D hard to call. There are 13 residues in the CDR3. CDR1 is SNHLY, CDR2 FYNNEI, per germline. V was pared by 6 bases and J by 0 bases, with 8 bases between. CDR3 residues: CASRSQMNTEAFF. CDR3 bases: TGTGCCAGCAGGTCCCAAATGAACACTGAAGCTTTCTTT.

The chain has TRBV2 and TRBJ2-4, with a tentative D call TRBD1 (5 bases). Germline V gene lookup returns CDR1 SNHLY and CDR2 FYNNEI. V was trimmed by 8 bases and J by 7 bases, leaving 18 bases between them. The CDR3 spans 14 residues. The CDR3 nucleotides read TGTGCCAGCGCCCCAGATCGACAGTACAACATTCAGTACTTC. Its protein product is CASAPDRQYNIQYF.

The chain is built from TRBV4-1 and TRBJ1-2, with a tentative D call TRBD1 (6 bases). Germline CDR1 is MGHRA and CDR2 is YSYEKL. The CDR3 is 14 amino acids. Deletions cut 4 bases from V and 0 bases from J, with 9 bases between. The CDR3 DNA reads TGCGCCAGCAGCCCGGCAGGGGCTAACTATGGCTACACCTTC. Translation gives CASSPAGANYGYTF.

The genes are TRBV7-9 and TRBJ2-1; perhaps TRBD2 as D (6 bases). The CDR3 totals 15 residues. Germline CDR1 reads SEHNR; CDR2 reads FQNEAQ (reference sequence). The V end was cut by 1 base, the J end by 6 bases, with 13 bases between. This CDR3 is CASSLGSGTFNEQFF. CDR3 coding DNA: TGTGCCAGCAGCTTAGGATCGGGGACTTTCAATGAGCAGTTCTTC. Full variable domain (remainder filled in from reference TRBV7-9 and TRBJ2-1): DTGVSQNPRHKITKRGQNVTFRCDPISEHNRLYWYRQTLGQGPEFLTYFQNEAQLEKSRLLSDRFSAERPKGSFSTLEIQRTEQGDSAMYLCASSLGSGTFNEQFFGPGTRLTVL.

The table lists this clone with a count of one. The J gene is TRBJ1-2, the V gene TRBV6-1, with unresolved D. The CDR3 sequence is 13 residues long. Trimming pared 2 bases from V and 5 bases from J, leaving 9 bases between. CDR1 MNHNS and CDR2 SASEGT come from the germline V gene. The CDR3 DNA is TGTGCCAGCAGTGAACTACAGCAATATGGCTACACCTTC. Protein: CASSELQQYGYTF.

The CDR3, as DNA: TGTGCCAGTAGTCCTACGAGGGGGGAAGTTCAGCCCCAGCATTTT. Translated: CASSPTRGEVQPQHF. V and J are TRBV19 and TRBJ1-5, with D possibly matching TRBD1 (6 bases). Per germline, CDR1 LNHDA and CDR2 SQIVND (reference sequence). Trimming removed 5 bases from V and 6 bases from J, with 17 bases in between. The CDR3 length is 15 residues.

The chain links TRBV25-1 to TRBJ1-3; D is unresolved. Trimming removed 6 bases at V and 4 bases at J, with 13 bases between. The CDR3 is 14 residues long. Germline CDR1 is MGHDK and CDR2 is SYGVNS. The DNA for the CDR3 is TGTGCCAGCAGCCACCCCCCTAGGGGAAACACCATATATTTT. This translates into CASSHPPRGNTIYF. The full variable domain, its missing parts supplied by reference TRBV25-1 and TRBJ1-3, is EADIYQTPRYLVIGTGKKITLECSQTMGHDKMYWYQQDPGMELHLIHYSYGVNSTEKGDLSSESTVSRIRTEHFPLTLESARPSHTSQYLCASSHPPRGNTIYFGEGSWLTVV.

Concerning this clone itself: This sample also contains other DNA sequences that code for the same CDR3. The chain combines TRBV28 with TRBJ2-5; possibly TRBD1 for D (5 bases). V lost 5 bases to trimming and J lost 5 bases, with 12 bases between them. CDR3 length: 13 residues. Germline values: CDR1 MDHEN, CDR2 SYDVKM. This CDR3 is CASSTQGRETQYF. DNA of the CDR3: TGTGCCAGCAGTACCCAGGGTAGGGAGACCCAGTACTTC.

The rearrangement uses TRBV5-1 and TRBJ1-5; the D gene is possibly TRBD1 (5 bases). The V end was cut by 8 bases, the J end by 0 bases, with 15 bases between. This CDR3 region has 15 residues. Germline V CDR1 and CDR2: SGHRS, YFSETQ. The CDR3 sequence is CASRGTPDSNQPQHF. In DNA form, the CDR3 reads TGCGCCAGTCGGGGCACACCCGATAGCAATCAGCCCCAGCATTTT. Full variable domain (remainder filled in from reference TRBV5-1 and TRBJ1-5): KAGVTQTPRYLIKTRGQQVTLSCSPISGHRSVSWYQQTPGQGLQFLFEYFSETQRNKGNFPGRFSGRQFSNSRSEMNVSTLELGDSALYLCASRGTPDSNQPQHFGDGTRLSIL.

V gene TRBV30 combines with J gene TRBJ2-7; D is tentatively TRBD1 or TRBD2 (5 bases each). CDR3 length: 16 amino acids. The germline gives CDR1 GTSNPN, CDR2 SVGIG (reference sequence). V gave up 3 bases and J gave up 4 bases, with 22 bases separating them. The CDR3 region is CAWRAPSGRAAYEQYF. DNA of the CDR3: TGTGCCTGGAGGGCCCCCTCAGGGCGGGCAGCATACGAGCAGTACTTC.

V usage is TRBV15 and J usage is TRBJ2-7; D unresolved. Trimming pared 1 base from V and 0 bases from J, leaving 10 bases between. CDR3 length: 15 amino acids. Germline-derived CDR1 and CDR2 are LNHNV and YYDKDF (reference sequence). CDR3 nucleotides: TGTGCCACCAGCAGAGCGCCAGGTCCCTCCTACGAGCAGTACTTC. Amino acid sequence: CATSRAPGPSYEQYF. The whole variable domain, filled in from reference TRBV15 and TRBJ2-7, reads DAMVIQNPRYQVTQFGKPVTLSCSQTLNHNVMYWYQQKSSQAPKLLFHYYDKDFNNEADTPDNFQSRRPNTSFCFLDIRSPGLGDTAMYLCATSRAPGPSYEQYFGPGTRLTVT.

This clone was detected only once. The chain links TRBV2 to TRBJ2-1, with TRBD2 identical over 7 bases. J lost 4 bases, V lost 4 bases, and 1 base had no gene match. This CDR3 comprises 13 residues. CDR1 SNHLY and CDR2 FYNNEI come from the germline V gene. Written as DNA, the CDR3 is TGTGCCAGCAGTGCTAGCGGATACAATGAGCAGTTCTTC. Protein product: CASSASGYNEQFF.

In its sample, this clone was seen a few times. J is TRBJ1-1 and V is TRBV7-8; TRBD1 might be the D (5 bases). The CDR3 extends over 14 amino acids. Germline assignment: CDR1 SGHVS and CDR2 FQNEAQ. The germline V and J ends were trimmed by 1 base and 6 bases, with 12 bases remaining between them. This chain's CDR3 is CASSLVRGLAEAFF. The CDR3 coding sequence is TGTGCCAGCAGCTTAGTGCGGGGGTTGGCTGAAGCTTTCTTT.

V and J are TRBV6-5 and TRBJ1-5; no clear D gene. The CDR3 length is 10 residues. Trimming cost V 8 bases and J 8 bases, with 7 bases left between them. Germline V CDR1 and CDR2: MNHEY, SVGAGI. The CDR3 protein is CASGREPQHF. The CDR3 coding sequence is TGTGCCAGCGGCCGGGAGCCCCAGCATTTT.

The chain uses TRBV5-1 and TRBJ2-7; D is unclear. Germline CDR1 reads SGHRS; CDR2 reads YFSETQ. V lost 4 bases to trimming and J lost 3 bases, with 11 bases between them. This CDR3 is 13 amino acids long. The CDR3: CASSEPARYEQYF. CDR3 in DNA: TGCGCCAGCAGCGAGCCAGCCCGCTACGAGCAGTACTTC.

The V and J genes are TRBV27 and TRBJ2-2; D may be TRBD2 (5 bases). Germline assignment: CDR1 MNHEY and CDR2 SMNVEV (reference sequence). CDR3 length: 15 amino acids. V lost 9 bases and J 2 bases, leaving 16 bases between the germline ends. The CDR3 DNA follows: TGTGCCAGGGAACATTCACGACTAAACACCGGGGAGCTGTTTTTT. Residues: CAREHSRLNTGELFF.

To note about this clone: The sample holds other DNA sequences that translate to the same CDR3. This chain links TRBV4-1 with TRBJ1-5, with D unclear. The CDR3 is made up of 13 amino acids. In germline, CDR1 is MGHRA, CDR2 YSYEKL. Trimming cost V 0 bases and J 5 bases, with 5 bases left between them. The CDR3 region is CASSQDRDQPQHF. For the CDR3, the DNA is TGCGCCAGCAGCCAAGACCGGGATCAGCCCCAGCATTTT.

The rearrangement links TRBV28 to TRBJ2-1; 8 nucleotides line up with TRBD1. Germline V lookup: CDR1 MDHEN, CDR2 SYDVKM. The CDR3 sequence is 15 residues long. V dropped 7 bases and J dropped 9; count of bases not matched to a gene: 14. CDR3 nucleotides: TGTGCCAGCATCCCCCGGGACAGGTGGCAGGTTGAGCAGTTCTTC. It specifies CASIPRDRWQVEQFF.

In this sample, this clone turned up many times. The chain couples TRBV7-9 to TRBJ2-7; 11 bases agree with TRBD1. V lost 5 bases to trimming and J lost 5 bases; unmatched junction nucleotides: 8. The germline CDR1 and CDR2 sequences are SEHNR and FQNEAQ (reference sequence). The CDR3 spans 15 residues. DNA for the CDR3: TGTGCCAGCAGCGAAGGACAGGGGGCGCGGGACGAGCAGTACTTC. The encoded protein is CASSEGQGARDEQYF.

This clone is a singleton in its sample. In nucleotides, the CDR3 is TGCGCCAGCAGCAGGGCTCGGACAGGGGTAAACGAGCAGTACTTC. Translating gives CASSRARTGVNEQYF. The rearrangement uses TRBV5-1 and TRBJ2-7; 9 nucleotides align to TRBD1. The CDR3 is 15 amino acids. Trimming cost V 4 bases and J 5 bases; bases outside gene matches: 10. CDR1 and CDR2 (germline): SGHRS, YFSETQ.

The V call is TRBV5-1, the J call TRBJ2-1; D unresolved. CDR1 SGHRS and CDR2 YFSETQ come from the germline V gene. Trimming took 1 base from V and 2 from J, leaving 10 bases between them. The CDR3 contains 15 residues. CDR3 coding DNA: TGCGCCAGCAGCTTGCGTCAATCTACCTACAATGAGCAGTTCTTC. This gives the protein CASSLRQSTYNEQFF.

Worth noting for this clone: At the DNA level, this CDR3 is encoded by other sequences in the same sample as well. The J gene is TRBJ1-4, the V gene TRBV5-1; D remains ambiguous. Trimming removed 0 bases from V and 4 bases from J, with 4 bases in between. This CDR3 is built from 13 residues. Germline V gives CDR1 SGHRS, CDR2 YFSETQ. This chain's CDR3 is CASSLVVNEKLFF. The DNA for the CDR3 is TGCGCCAGCAGCTTGGTGGTTAATGAAAAACTGTTTTTT.